These T cell receptor beta chains were read from a single sample in a study of CD8 T cells in Susac syndrome. TCRdb fed the immunoSEQ multiplex PCR reads into MiXCR, producing one record per CDR3 protein. The profile covers under 200,000 distinct CDR3 sequences, with roughly 94% appearing a single time and over 0.095% taken by the ten largest. Specimen: CD4+ T cells from PBMCs. All receptors come from a human donor with Susac syndrome. The CDR3 runs from the conserved cysteine through the conserved F or W. A D gene is named only where the DNA matches it firmly. Clone size appears in some rows only: once, few, many, or a class for an expanded clone.

clone size: NA; D gene: NA; V gene: TRBV29-1; J gene: TRBJ1-2; CDR3 protein: CSVEGGINYGYTF; CDR3 DNA: TGCAGCGTTGAGGGGGGAATAAACTATGGCTACACCTTC
clone size: NA; D gene: NA; V gene: TRBV29-1; J gene: TRBJ1-2; CDR3 protein: CSVGWDYGYTF; CDR3 DNA: TGCAGCGTTGGCTGGGACTATGGCTACACCTTC
clone size: once; D gene: NA; V gene: TRBV6-5; J gene: TRBJ2-2; CDR3 protein: CASSSLRTNTGELFF; CDR3 DNA: TGTGCCAGCAGTTCCCTTCGTACGAACACCGGGGAGCTGTTTTTT
clone size: NA; D gene: TRBD1; V gene: TRBV2; J gene: TRBJ2-5; CDR3 protein: CASSEQGQSQETQYF; CDR3 DNA: TGTGCCAGCAGTGAACAGGGACAGAGTCAAGAGACCCAGTACTTC
clone size: once; D gene: NA; V gene: TRBV7-2; J gene: TRBJ1-2; CDR3 protein: CASSIDTGSGYTF; CDR3 DNA: TGTGCCAGCAGCATCGACACCGGGAGTGGCTACACCTTC
clone size: NA; D gene: NA; V gene: TRBV24-1; J gene: TRBJ2-3; CDR3 protein: CATSDFKGATDTQYF; CDR3 DNA: TGTGCCACCAGTGATTTCAAAGGGGCAACAGATACGCAGTATTTT
clone size: NA; D gene: TRBD2; V gene: TRBV7-2; J gene: TRBJ2-3; CDR3 protein: CASSSLWGGGDTQYF; CDR3 DNA: TGTGCCAGCAGCTCCCTTTGGGGGGGAGGAGATACGCAGTATTTT
clone size: once; D gene: NA; V gene: TRBV20-1; J gene: TRBJ1-1; CDR3 protein: CSASGGLEVAFF; CDR3 DNA: TGCAGTGCTAGTGGGGGTCTAGAGGTAGCTTTCTTT
clone size: NA; D gene: TRBD1; V gene: TRBV12-3/TRBV12-4; J gene: TRBJ2-2; CDR3 protein: CASSSTGQGASGELFF; CDR3 DNA: TGTGCCAGCAGCTCCACGGGACAGGGGGCAAGCGGGGAGCTGTTTTTT
clone size: NA; D gene: NA; V gene: TRBV29-1; J gene: TRBJ2-3; CDR3 protein: CSVAGPEDTQYF; CDR3 DNA: TGCAGCGTTGCCGGACCCGAGGATACGCAGTATTTT
clone size: NA; D gene: NA; V gene: TRBV29-1; J gene: TRBJ2-3; CDR3 protein: CSVPWGDTQYF; CDR3 DNA: TGCAGCGTCCCCTGGGGAGATACGCAGTATTTT
clone size: NA; D gene: NA; V gene: TRBV4-1; J gene: TRBJ1-3; CDR3 protein: CASSQDTRSGNTIYF; CDR3 DNA: TGCGCCAGCAGCCAAGATACCCGCTCTGGAAACACCATATATTTT
clone size: NA; D gene: TRBD1; V gene: TRBV30; J gene: TRBJ1-4; CDR3 protein: CAWSPFGTGMEKLFF; CDR3 DNA: TGTGCCTGGAGTCCCTTTGGGACAGGCATGGAAAAACTGTTTTTT
clone size: NA; D gene: TRBD2; V gene: TRBV5-1; J gene: TRBJ2-3; CDR3 protein: CASSLTSSGGADTQYF; CDR3 DNA: TGCGCCAGCAGCTTGACTAGTAGCGGGGGGGCAGATACGCAGTATTTT
clone size: NA; D gene: NA; V gene: TRBV30; J gene: TRBJ1-2; CDR3 protein: CAWRGRVDYGYTF; CDR3 DNA: TGTGCCTGGAGGGGAAGGGTGGACTATGGCTACACCTTC
clone size: NA; D gene: NA; V gene: TRBV30; J gene: TRBJ2-6; CDR3 protein: CASRPIQGANVLTF; CDR3 DNA: TGTGCCTCCCGGCCCATCCAGGGGGCCAACGTCCTGACTTTC
clone size: NA; D gene: TRBD1; V gene: TRBV4-1; J gene: TRBJ2-7; CDR3 protein: CASSQEGTDVYEQYF; CDR3 DNA: TGCGCCAGCAGCCAAGAAGGGACAGACGTTTACGAGCAGTACTTC
clone size: NA; D gene: NA; V gene: TRBV9; J gene: TRBJ2-1; CDR3 protein: CASQRDFYNEQFF; CDR3 DNA: TGTGCCAGTCAGAGGGACTTCTACAATGAGCAGTTCTTC
clone size: NA; D gene: NA; V gene: TRBV29-1; J gene: TRBJ1-2; CDR3 protein: CSVEPYLNYGYTF; CDR3 DNA: TGCAGCGTTGAACCCTACCTTAACTATGGCTACACCTTC
clone size: NA; D gene: TRBD1; V gene: TRBV7-3; J gene: TRBJ2-2; CDR3 protein: CASSLEGGNTGELFF; CDR3 DNA: TGTGCCAGCAGCTTAGAAGGGGGCAACACCGGGGAGCTGTTTTTT
clone size: NA; D gene: NA; V gene: TRBV7-2; J gene: TRBJ2-1; CDR3 protein: CASSPSVGRRYGNEQFF; CDR3 DNA: TGTGCCAGCAGCCCGTCGGTGGGACGTCGTTATGGAAATGAGCAGTTCTTC
clone size: NA; D gene: NA; V gene: TRBV10-2; J gene: TRBJ1-1; CDR3 protein: CASSEWKGKTEAFF; CDR3 DNA: TGCGCCAGCAGTGAGTGGAAGGGGAAGACTGAAGCTTTCTTT
clone size: few; D gene: TRBD1; V gene: TRBV29-1; J gene: TRBJ2-1; CDR3 protein: CSVEAPGQYNEQFF; CDR3 DNA: TGCAGCGTTGAAGCCCCGGGACAGTACAATGAGCAGTTCTTC
clone size: NA; D gene: TRBD1; V gene: TRBV29-1; J gene: TRBJ2-7; CDR3 protein: CSVSLGTGGFYEQYF; CDR3 DNA: TGCAGCGTTAGTTTGGGGACAGGGGGCTTCTACGAGCAGTACTTC
clone size: NA; D gene: TRBD1; V gene: TRBV7-8; J gene: TRBJ1-5; CDR3 protein: CASSQDRMISNQPQHF; CDR3 DNA: TGTGCCAGCAGCCAGGACAGGATGATTAGCAATCAGCCCCAGCATTTT
clone size: NA; D gene: NA; V gene: TRBV9; J gene: TRBJ2-5; CDR3 protein: CASSVGTAQQETQYF; CDR3 DNA: TGTGCCAGCAGCGTAGGGACAGCCCAACAAGAGACCCAGTACTTC
clone size: NA; D gene: TRBD1; V gene: TRBV6-5; J gene: TRBJ1-2; CDR3 protein: CASTFGTGGYGYTF; CDR3 DNA: TGTGCCAGCACCTTCGGTACAGGGGGCTATGGCTACACCTTC
clone size: NA; D gene: NA; V gene: TRBV29-1; J gene: TRBJ1-4; CDR3 protein: CSVLPFSGQGNEKLFF; CDR3 DNA: TGCAGCGTTCTCCCCTTCTCAGGGCAGGGTAATGAAAAACTGTTTTTT
clone size: NA; D gene: NA; V gene: TRBV4-1; J gene: TRBJ2-5; CDR3 protein: CASSQPGGQGETQYF; CDR3 DNA: TGCGCCAGCAGCCAACCTGGAGGTCAGGGGGAGACCCAGTACTTC
clone size: NA; D gene: NA; V gene: TRBV7-8; J gene: TRBJ2-7; CDR3 protein: CASSLVGGGSSYEQYF; CDR3 DNA: TGTGCCAGCAGCTTAGTTGGCGGCGGTAGCTCCTACGAGCAGTACTTC
clone size: NA; D gene: NA; V gene: TRBV2; J gene: TRBJ1-5; CDR3 protein: CASSDSTPVPQHF; CDR3 DNA: TGTGCCAGCAGTGACAGTACCCCCGTCCCCCAGCATTTT
clone size: once; D gene: NA; V gene: TRBV7-2; J gene: TRBJ2-3; CDR3 protein: CASSLYWSASDTQYF; CDR3 DNA: TGTGCCAGCAGCTTGTACTGGAGCGCATCAGATACGCAGTATTTT
clone size: NA; D gene: TRBD1; V gene: TRBV30; J gene: TRBJ2-7; CDR3 protein: CAWIRDRGHEQYF; CDR3 DNA: TGTGCCTGGATCCGGGACAGGGGTCACGAGCAGTACTTC
clone size: NA; D gene: NA; V gene: TRBV12-3/TRBV12-4; J gene: TRBJ2-6; CDR3 protein: CATTTGGSSGANVLTF; CDR3 DNA: TGTGCCACAACGACGGGTGGGAGCTCTGGGGCCAACGTCCTGACTTTC
clone size: NA; D gene: NA; V gene: TRBV29-1; J gene: TRBJ1-4; CDR3 protein: CSVEDIRGHEKLFF; CDR3 DNA: TGCAGCGTTGAAGATATCAGGGGCCATGAAAAACTGTTTTTT
clone size: NA; D gene: NA; V gene: TRBV25-1; J gene: TRBJ1-2; CDR3 protein: CASSKHTDPPGDGYTF; CDR3 DNA: TGTGCCAGCAGTAAACACACAGATCCTCCTGGGGATGGCTACACCTTC
clone size: NA; D gene: NA; V gene: TRBV9; J gene: TRBJ2-1; CDR3 protein: CASSVVPGGGNEQFF; CDR3 DNA: TGTGCCAGCAGCGTGGTGCCCGGCGGTGGCAATGAGCAGTTCTTC
clone size: NA; D gene: TRBD2; V gene: TRBV14; J gene: TRBJ2-1; CDR3 protein: CASSTLAGGNYNEQFF; CDR3 DNA: TGTGCCAGCAGCACTCTAGCGGGGGGGAACTACAATGAGCAGTTCTTC
clone size: NA; D gene: NA; V gene: TRBV20-1; J gene: TRBJ1-2; CDR3 protein: CSANPDSLGANYGYTF; CDR3 DNA: TGCAGTGCCAACCCGGACAGCCTGGGAGCTAACTATGGCTACACCTTC
clone size: NA; D gene: NA; V gene: TRBV12-3/TRBV12-4; J gene: TRBJ1-1; CDR3 protein: CASSTTASTEAFF; CDR3 DNA: TGTGCCAGCAGTACTACGGCGAGTACTGAAGCTTTCTTT
clone size: NA; D gene: NA; V gene: TRBV29-1; J gene: TRBJ2-1; CDR3 protein: CSVVLAGGLNEQFF; CDR3 DNA: TGCAGCGTTGTCCTTGCCGGGGGCCTTAATGAGCAGTTCTTC
clone size: NA; D gene: TRBD1; V gene: TRBV5-4; J gene: TRBJ1-4; CDR3 protein: CASSVGGDRGEKLFF; CDR3 DNA: TGTGCCAGCAGCGTCGGGGGAGACAGGGGAGAGAAACTGTTTTTT
clone size: NA; D gene: NA; V gene: TRBV29-1; J gene: TRBJ2-3; CDR3 protein: CSVVFPTDTQYF; CDR3 DNA: TGCAGCGTTGTTTTCCCCACAGATACGCAGTATTTT
clone size: NA; D gene: NA; V gene: TRBV7-2; J gene: TRBJ2-5; CDR3 protein: CASSRTGRNQETQYF; CDR3 DNA: TGTGCCAGCAGCCGGACTGGGCGAAACCAGGAGACCCAGTACTTC
clone size: NA; D gene: NA; V gene: TRBV3-1; J gene: TRBJ2-2; CDR3 protein: CASSHLPGTSTGELFF; CDR3 DNA: TGTGCCAGCAGCCATCTCCCAGGGACAAGCACCGGGGAGCTGTTTTTT
clone size: NA; D gene: NA; V gene: TRBV9; J gene: TRBJ2-7; CDR3 protein: CASSGDRAYEQYF; CDR3 DNA: TGTGCCAGCAGTGGTGACAGAGCCTACGAGCAGTACTTC